What follows are 17 T cell receptor beta chains derived from one specimen sequenced in a study of OX40 agonist ivuxolimab in advanced cancers. The assay was immunoSEQ multiplex PCR, and TCRdb's table has in-frame clones only and misses some. The repertoire holds about 21,000 clones, with more than 75% as singletons. The sequenced sample was CD4+ or CD8+ T cells sorted from blood, obtained in a trial of the OX40 agonist ivuxolimab. The receptor set was obtained from an adult with an advanced solid tumor such as melanoma, head and neck, liver or kidney cancer.

This clone was seen only once. V and J are TRBV10-3 and TRBJ2-1; D gene ambiguous. The CDR3 covers 13 residues. CDR1 and CDR2 from the germline V gene are ENHRY and SYGVKD. The V gene lost 0 bases and the J gene lost 7 bases, with 7 bases spanning the gap. CDR3 sequence (DNA): TGTGCCATCAGTGAGTCGTCGCTAAATGAGCAGTTCTTC. Its translation: CAISESSLNEQFF.

Sample share makes this clone medium-sized. The same CDR3 also results from other DNA sequences found in this sample. The chain couples TRBV9 to TRBJ2-5, with D possibly matching TRBD1 (6 bases). Germline CDR1 is SGDLS and CDR2 is YYNGEE. CDR3 length equals 13 residues. Trimming shortened V by 0 bases and J by 4 bases, and 7 bases separated the two germline ends. The CDR3 spells CASSVARGETQYF. DNA of the CDR3: TGTGCCAGCAGCGTAGCCAGGGGAGAGACCCAGTACTTC.

V and J are TRBV28 and TRBJ1-6, with D uncertain. This CDR3 is 11 amino acids long. V lost 6 bases to trimming and J lost 14 bases, with 11 bases between them. Germline V gene sequence: CDR1 MDHEN, CDR2 SYDVKM. CDR3 nucleotide sequence: TGTGCCAGCAGCAACCCCCGTTCCCTCCACTTT. Its protein product is CASSNPRSLHF.

The rearrangement links TRBV30 to TRBJ1-6, with TRBD1 matching over 8 bases. Unmatched junction bases numbered 15, after V lost 0 bases and J lost 5 bases. CDR3 length equals 19 residues. Germline V gene data show CDR1 as GTSNPN and CDR2 as SVGIG (reference sequence). CDR3 region: CAWSVPGFWDRRNNSPLHF. DNA for the CDR3: TGTGCCTGGAGTGTACCAGGTTTTTGGGACAGGAGGAATAATTCACCCCTCCACTTT.

The gene calls are TRBV5-4 and TRBJ2-2; tentative D call: TRBD1 (6 bases). Trimming shortened V by 0 bases and J by 7 bases, and 13 bases separated the two germline ends. The length of the CDR3 is 15 residues. Germline CDR1 reads SGHNT; CDR2 reads YYREEE (reference sequence). In DNA form, the CDR3 reads TGTGCCAGCAGCTTGGTTAGGGGGAGAGACGGGGAGCTGTTTTTT. Its translation: CASSLVRGRDGELFF.

This rearrangement joins TRBV6-5 to TRBJ2-7; 11 bases are a match to TRBD1. V lost 5 bases and J lost 5; bases outside the gene matches: 8. The CDR3 length is 15 residues. CDR1 and CDR2 from the germline V gene are MNHEY and SVGAGI. CDR3 DNA: TGTGCCAGCAGTCGCCCGGGACAGGGGGTCAACGAGCAGTACTTC. Amino acid sequence: CASSRPGQGVNEQYF.

The table lists this clone with a few counts. The V gene is TRBV19, the J gene TRBJ2-2; 7 nucleotides agree with TRBD1. This CDR3 comprises 20 residues. The trim removed 3 bases at V and 1 base at J, leaving 17 bases unmatched. Germline-derived CDR1 and CDR2 are LNHDA and SQIVND (reference sequence). DNA for the CDR3: TGTGCCAGTAGTATGGGGTACGTGACAGGGTGGCCTTTGAACACCGGGGAGCTGTTTTTT. As protein: CASSMGYVTGWPLNTGELFF.

The chain couples TRBV7-6 to TRBJ1-3; a possible D gene is TRBD1 (6 bases). V was trimmed by 5 bases and J by 3 bases, leaving 11 bases between them. The CDR3 runs to 14 residues. Germline CDR1 reads SGHVS; CDR2 reads FNYEAQ. The CDR3 DNA reads as TGTGCCAGCAGCCAACAGGGATATGGAAACACCATATATTTT. The encoded protein is CASSQQGYGNTIYF.

The chain combines TRBV21-1 with TRBJ1-5. TRBV21-1 constitutes a pseudogene. The CDR3 has 17 amino acids. The DNA of the CDR3 is TGTGCCAGCAGCAAAGATAGTATACACTTAAGCAATCAGCCCCAGCATTTT. Protein sequence: CASSKDSIHLSNQPQHF.

V gene TRBV7-2 combines with J gene TRBJ2-1; TRBD2 agrees at 9 bases. The CDR3 consists of 17 residues. Per the germline V gene, CDR1 is SGHTA and CDR2 is FQGNSA. The J segment lost 6 bases and the V segment lost 1 base, leaving 10 bases of the junction unmatched. The CDR3 protein is CASSLVGQRGAGNEQFF. The CDR3 coding sequence is TGTGCCAGCAGCTTAGTTGGTCAGCGGGGGGCCGGCAATGAGCAGTTCTTC.

The chain employs TRBV9 and TRBJ2-7; D uncertain. Per germline, CDR1 SGDLS and CDR2 YYNGEE. The germline V and J ends were trimmed by 2 bases and 3 bases, with 9 bases remaining between them. The CDR3 has 13 residues. CDR3 protein: CASSVGPLYEQYF. The CDR3 DNA follows: TGTGCCAGCAGCGTCGGGCCTCTCTACGAGCAGTACTTC.

This chain uses TRBV30 with TRBJ1-2; unclear D gene. Looked up from germline, CDR1 is GTSNPN and CDR2 is SVGIG (reference sequence). V dropped 6 bases and J dropped 8 bases, with 10 bases sitting between them. The CDR3 runs to 10 residues. The CDR3 DNA reads TGTGCCTGTTCTACTCTGGGCTACACCTTC. This gives the protein CACSTLGYTF.

The J gene is TRBJ2-6, the V gene TRBV5-1; D perhaps matches TRBD1 (5 bases). This CDR3 has 18 residues. Per germline, CDR1 SGHRS and CDR2 YFSETQ. The germline V and J ends were trimmed by 0 bases and 0 bases, with 13 bases remaining between them. The CDR3 DNA reads as TGCGCCAGCAGCTTGGGGGCAGGGTCGGGCTCTGGGGCCAACGTCCTGACTTTC. Its protein product is CASSLGAGSGSGANVLTF. Filled out from reference TRBV5-1 and TRBJ2-6, the complete variable domain reads KAGVTQTPRYLIKTRGQQVTLSCSPISGHRSVSWYQQTPGQGLQFLFEYFSETQRNKGNFPGRFSGRQFSNSRSEMNVSTLELGDSALYLCASSLGAGSGSGANVLTFGAGSRLTVL.

The rearrangement joins TRBV6-6 to TRBJ1-2, with D unclear. Germline lookup yields CDR1 MNHNY and CDR2 SVGAGI (reference sequence). V was trimmed by 5 bases and J by 1 base, leaving 11 bases between them. The CDR3 spans 14 residues. The CDR3 loop reads CASSQHLINYGYTF. The CDR3 DNA is TGTGCCAGCAGTCAACACCTGATTAACTATGGCTACACCTTC.

The chain is built from TRBV6-5 and TRBJ2-1; perhaps D is TRBD1 or TRBD2 (5 bases each). The CDR3 spans 15 residues. Germline V gene data show CDR1 as MNHEY and CDR2 as SVGAGI. Between the trimmed V and J ends, which lost 6 bases and 7 bases, there was a span of 19 bases. The CDR3 DNA follows: TGTGCCAGCAGACCGCCGGGGCCACGGACAAATGAGCAGTTCTTC. Translated: CASRPPGPRTNEQFF.

This clone was counted between two and nine times. The V call is TRBV19, the J call TRBJ1-1; no reliable D call. The germline V gene encodes CDR1 LNHDA and CDR2 SQIVND (reference sequence). The CDR3 is made up of 13 amino acids. V was pared by 5 bases and J by 0 bases, with 7 bases between. This CDR3 is CASSGRLNTEAFF. The CDR3 nucleotides are TGTGCCAGTAGTGGCAGGCTGAACACTGAAGCTTTCTTT.

For this clone: Other DNA sequences within the sample encode an identical CDR3. This chain joins TRBV27 and TRBJ1-4; TRBD1 agrees at 10 bases. V shed 2 bases and J 11 bases; nucleotides not matched to a gene: 8. Germline CDR1 MNHEY, CDR2 SMNVEV (reference sequence). The CDR3 consists of 15 residues. Here the CDR3 DNA reads TGTGCCAGCAGTTTAGCCAGGACAGGGGGGGGGAAACTGTTTTTT. Protein: CASSLARTGGGKLFF.